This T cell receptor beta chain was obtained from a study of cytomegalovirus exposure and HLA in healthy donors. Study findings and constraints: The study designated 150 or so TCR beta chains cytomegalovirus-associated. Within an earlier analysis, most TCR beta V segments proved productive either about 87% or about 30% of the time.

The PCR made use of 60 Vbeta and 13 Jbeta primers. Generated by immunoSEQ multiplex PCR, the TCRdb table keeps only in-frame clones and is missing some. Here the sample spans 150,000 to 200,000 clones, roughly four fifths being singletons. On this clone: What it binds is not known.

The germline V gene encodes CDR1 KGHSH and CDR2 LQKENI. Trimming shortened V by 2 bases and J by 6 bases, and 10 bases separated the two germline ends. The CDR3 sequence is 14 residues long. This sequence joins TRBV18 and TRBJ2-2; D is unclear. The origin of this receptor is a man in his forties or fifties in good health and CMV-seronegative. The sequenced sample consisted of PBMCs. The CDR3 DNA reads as TGTGCCAGCTCACCAAATACTTTGGCCGGGGAGCTGTTTTTT. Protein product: CASSPNTLAGELFF.